Presented here are 17 T cell receptor beta chains from one specimen sequenced in a study of OX40 agonist ivuxolimab in advanced cancers. Produced via immunoSEQ multiplex PCR; TCRdb's table is partial and in-frame only. The repertoire has around 50,000 clones, around 89% of them found once; the top ten carry under 13%. Sample: CD4+ or CD8+ T cells sorted from blood, taken in a trial of the OX40 agonist ivuxolimab. The receptors were sampled from an adult with an advanced solid tumor such as melanoma, head and neck, liver or kidney cancer.

This clone appeared once. The chain links TRBV4-1 to TRBJ2-1; 11 nucleotides align to TRBD2. Trimming took 1 base from V and 2 from J; bases not matched to a gene: 7. CDR1 and CDR2 from the germline V gene are MGHRA and YSYEKL. The CDR3 runs to 18 residues. The CDR3 DNA sequence: TGCGCCAGCAGCCAAGTAGCGGGAGGGCCCGTGGCCTACAATGAGCAGTTCTTC. This sequence encodes CASSQVAGGPVAYNEQFF.

The chain joins TRBV28 to TRBJ2-2, with 13 bases matching TRBD2. CDR3 length equals 14 residues. Trimming took 8 bases from V and 7 from J; bases not matched to a gene: 4. Looked up from germline, CDR1 is MDHEN and CDR2 is SYDVKM. The CDR3 DNA sequence: TGTGCCAGCGGGACTAGCGGGATTGGCGGGGAGCTGTTTTTT. It translates to CASGTSGIGGELFF.

This clone was detected only once. The V gene is TRBV28, the J gene TRBJ2-3; a weak D match, TRBD2 (7 bases). Germline-derived CDR1 and CDR2 are MDHEN and SYDVKM. The CDR3 runs 15 residues. The ends were cut back, 5 bases at V and 5 bases at J, with 17 bases in the middle. The DNA for the CDR3 is TGTGCCAGCAGTACGGTCGGGGGGCGAAGAGATACGCAGTATTTT. As protein: CASSTVGGRRDTQYF.

The chain carries TRBV21-1 and TRBJ2-5; TRBD2 reflects the table's D call only, with no check against the DNA. TRBV21-1 is labeled a pseudogene. CDR3 length: 17 amino acids. CDR3 residues: CASSKEAPGVAQETQYF. CDR3 in DNA: TGTGCCAGCAGCAAAGAAGCGCCGGGAGTGGCCCAAGAGACCCAGTACTTC.

This chain joins TRBV7-9 and TRBJ2-5, with TRBD2 matching over 7 bases. The CDR3 length is 15 residues. Germline CDR1 reads SEHNR; CDR2 reads FQNEAQ (reference sequence). Trimming at V came to 0 bases and at J to 5 bases, leaving 6 bases not matched to a gene. Here the CDR3 DNA reads TGTGCCAGCAGCTTAGCGCGGGGACTATTTGAGACCCAGTACTTC. It yields the protein CASSLARGLFETQYF.

Here the CDR3 reads CASSPTGGHTGELFF. CDR3 DNA: TGTGCCAGCAGCCCGACAGGGGGCCACACCGGGGAGCTGTTTTTT. This rearrangement joins TRBV11-3 to TRBJ2-2; 10 nucleotides agree with TRBD1. The CDR3 length is 15 residues. Losses at the gene ends were 5 bases for V and 3 bases for J; bases not matched to a gene: 3. Germline V gene sequence: CDR1 SGHNT, CDR2 YENEEA. Full variable domain (rest looked up from reference TRBV11-3 and TRBJ2-2): EAGVVQSPRYKIIEKKQPVAFWCNPISGHNTLYWYLQNLGQGPELLIRYENEEAVDDSQLPKDRFSAERLKGVDSTLKIQPAELGDSAVYLCASSPTGGHTGELFFGEGSRLTVL.

The rearrangement joins TRBV5-6 to TRBJ2-7; D remains ambiguous. V was cut by 5 bases and J by 3 bases, with 18 bases left in between. The CDR3 spans 15 residues. Germline V CDR1 and CDR2: SGHDT, YYEEEE. The CDR3 bases are TGTGCCAGCAGTAAGGCCGGTTCCCTCGGCTACGAGCAGTACTTC. It codes for CASSKAGSLGYEQYF.

V usage is TRBV11-2 and J usage is TRBJ2-3; 8 nucleotides agree with TRBD2. Germline CDR1 reads SGHAT; CDR2 reads FQNNGV. The CDR3 covers 20 residues. V lost 0 bases and J lost 0; bases outside the gene matches: 14. The CDR3 sequence is CASSLDVRLAGGGSTDTQYF. The CDR3 DNA follows: TGTGCCAGCAGCTTAGATGTGCGCCTAGCGGGTGGGGGAAGCACAGATACGCAGTATTTT.

The chain combines TRBV10-3 with TRBJ1-1, with D unresolved. The CDR3 loop spans 13 amino acids. Germline assignment: CDR1 ENHRY and CDR2 SYGVKD. Trimming left V 3 bases short and J 2 bases short, with 7 bases between. The DNA for the CDR3 is TGTGCCATCAGTGACTTGGGTAACACTGAAGCTTTCTTT. It specifies CAISDLGNTEAFF.

In this sample, this clone turned up a few times. The chain is built from TRBV13 and TRBJ1-1; TRBD1 matches 8 bases. There are 14 residues in the CDR3. Germline V gene lookup returns CDR1 PRHDT and CDR2 FYEKMQ (reference sequence). With V trimmed by 5 bases and J by 1 base, 3 bases remained unmatched. Written as DNA, the CDR3 is TGTGCCAGCAGCCCTGGACAGGGGAACACTGAAGCTTTCTTT. It translates to CASSPGQGNTEAFF.

The rearrangement joins TRBV7-9 to TRBJ2-1, with 10 bases aligning to TRBD2. V lost 5 bases to trimming and J lost 8 bases; unmatched junction nucleotides: 9. The CDR3 runs to 15 residues. CDR1 and CDR2 from the germline V gene are SEHNR and FQNEAQ (reference sequence). In nucleotides, the CDR3 is TGTGCCAGCAGCACCAGCGGGGGGGACCTTGATGAGCAGTTCTTC. Encoded protein: CASSTSGGDLDEQFF.

The rearrangement links TRBV7-8 to TRBJ1-2; D remains unclear. Trimming took off 2 bases at V and 2 bases at J, with 12 bases between the two ends. This CDR3 is built from 15 residues. In germline, CDR1 is SGHVS, CDR2 FQNEAQ. The CDR3 DNA follows: TGTGCCAGCAGCTTAACTCCAACTAGGAACTATGGCTACACCTTC. It encodes CASSLTPTRNYGYTF.

The chain is built from TRBV5-5 and TRBJ2-3; 12 nucleotides line up with TRBD2. After removal of 3 bases from V and 6 bases from J, the junction contained 5 bases not matched to a gene. This CDR3 has 15 amino acids. Germline-derived CDR1 and CDR2 are SGHKS and YYEKEE (reference sequence). CDR3 nucleotides: TGTGCCAGCAGCTCACTAGCGGGGGGCTTCGATACGCAGTATTTT. It translates to CASSSLAGGFDTQYF.

The rearrangement joins TRBV4-1 to TRBJ1-4; tentatively, D is TRBD1 (6 bases). The germline gives CDR1 MGHRA, CDR2 YSYEKL. This CDR3 has 16 amino acids. The ends were cut back, 3 bases at V and 8 bases at J, with 19 bases in the middle. DNA of the CDR3: TGCGCCAGCAGCCAGGGGGGCAAGGGGCTATACGAAAAACTGTTTTTT. This sequence encodes CASSQGGKGLYEKLFF.

The gene calls are TRBV2 and TRBJ1-2, with unresolved D. V was trimmed by 5 bases and J by 6 bases, leaving 10 bases between them. The CDR3 sequence is 12 residues long. Germline V lookup: CDR1 SNHLY, CDR2 FYNNEI. CDR3 amino acids: CASSQTDNGYTF. In DNA form, the CDR3 reads TGTGCCAGCAGTCAAACAGACAATGGCTACACCTTC.

The chain employs TRBV28 and TRBJ1-2, with TRBD1 identical over 11 bases. Per germline, CDR1 MDHEN and CDR2 SYDVKM. V gave up 11 bases and J gave up 0 bases; unmatched junction bases: 5. This CDR3 comprises 14 residues. The CDR3 DNA reads TGTGCCGGACAGGGGGCGCCCCCTAACTATGGCTACACCTTC. Translating it yields CAGQGAPPNYGYTF.

The chain has TRBV18 and TRBJ1-1; D unresolved. There are 11 residues in the CDR3. V shed 3 bases and J shed 2 bases, with 1 base lying between them. Germline assignment: CDR1 KGHSH and CDR2 LQKENI. CDR3 residues: CASSPNTEAFF. DNA of the CDR3: TGTGCCAGCTCACCTAACACTGAAGCTTTCTTT.